The rows below give T cell receptor beta chains drawn from one sample of a study of T cell responses to AZD1222 COVID-19 vaccine. Data came from immunoSEQ multiplex PCR; TCRdb stores just in-frame clones and leaves some out. The repertoire includes 200,000 to 300,000 clones, 90% to 95% of them detected once, and 0.55% sits in the top ten. The sample in question was peripheral blood, obtained on day 0 of AZD1222 vaccination. The receptors stem from an adult in good health. Each CDR3 is given with its conserved first and last residue. The order of the fields is J gene, D gene, V gene, clone size, CDR3 DNA, CDR3 protein. A D gene is named only where the DNA matches it firmly. The size field is filled for only some rows; it gives once, few, many or a size class.

TRBJ2-2	NA	TRBV12-5	NA	TGTGCTAGTGGTTTGGTGGACCTAACGAATTACACCGGGGAGCTGTTTTTT	CASGLVDLTNYTGELFF
TRBJ1-4	NA	TRBV28	NA	TGTGCCAGCTCGATCGGGGGACCAAATGAAAAACTGTTTTTT	CASSIGGPNEKLFF
TRBJ1-1	NA	TRBV19	NA	TGTGCCAGTAGTAGGCCCGGGGGGGGCACTGAAGCTTTCTTT	CASSRPGGGTEAFF
TRBJ2-3	NA	TRBV5-4	once	TGTGCCAGCAGCCCCCACAGAGCGCTTAGCACAGATACGCAGTATTTT	CASSPHRALSTDTQYF
TRBJ1-2	NA	TRBV18	NA	TGTGCCAGCTCACCGCGGGCGGGCGATGGCTACACCTTC	CASSPRAGDGYTF
TRBJ2-5	NA	TRBV4-1	NA	TGCGCCAGCAGCTTGCAGGTTATTCAAGAGACCCAGTACTTC	CASSLQVIQETQYF
TRBJ1-5	NA	TRBV2	NA	TGTGCCAGCAGCCCTGATGGTCGCAATCAGCCCCAGCATTTT	CASSPDGRNQPQHF
TRBJ1-6	TRBD1	TRBV7-8	NA	TGTGCCAGCAGCTTAGCGGGACAGGAGGTTTCACCCCTCCACTTT	CASSLAGQEVSPLHF
TRBJ2-7	TRBD2	TRBV28	NA	TGTGCCAGCAGTAGGACTAGCGGGAGAAACGAGCAGTACTTC	CASSRTSGRNEQYF
TRBJ2-1	NA	TRBV7-8	NA	TGTGCCAGCACCCGACAGGACCGCTACAATGAGCAGTTCTTC	CASTRQDRYNEQFF
TRBJ2-7	TRBD1	TRBV6-5	few	TGTGCCAGCAGACTGGGACAGGGAGCCTACGAGCAGTACTTC	CASRLGQGAYEQYF
TRBJ2-7	NA	TRBV18	once	TGTGCCAGCTCGCAGGGGCCCGATGGGGAGCAGTACTTC	CASSQGPDGEQYF
TRBJ1-1	NA	TRBV10-3	once	TGTGCCATCAGTGAGTCGGGGGGCCGGGGGGACACTGAAGCTTTCTTT	CAISESGGRGDTEAFF
TRBJ2-3	NA	TRBV28	once	TGTGCCAGCAGCCCAAGCGACACAGATACGCAGTATTTT	CASSPSDTDTQYF
TRBJ2-7	NA	TRBV27	NA	TGTGCCAGCAGTTTTAGGGGCTACGAGCAGTACTTC	CASSFRGYEQYF
TRBJ1-1	NA	TRBV18	NA	TGTGCCAGCTCACCAACAGCGAACACTGAAGCTTTCTTT	CASSPTANTEAFF
TRBJ1-6	TRBD1	TRBV6-6	NA	TGTGCCAGCAGTTACTCAGGACAGGGAGATTCACCCCTCCACTTT	CASSYSGQGDSPLHF
TRBJ2-1	NA	TRBV9	few	TGTGCCAGCAGCACTATAGCGGCCCGGGGGCACAATGAGCAGTTCTTC	CASSTIAARGHNEQFF
TRBJ2-7	NA	TRBV12-3/TRBV12-4	NA	TGTGCCAGCAGTTTAGGCACTTCCTACGAGCAGTACTTC	CASSLGTSYEQYF
TRBJ1-5	NA	TRBV5-1	NA	TGCGCCAGCAGCTTGGATCCTGTGACTTGGAATCAGCCCCAGCATTTT	CASSLDPVTWNQPQHF
TRBJ1-1	NA	TRBV5-1	NA	TGCGCCAGCAGCGGCGAATGGGGGGCCACTGAAGCTTTCTTT	CASSGEWGATEAFF
TRBJ1-4	TRBD1	TRBV29-1	NA	TGCAGCGCTTGGGACAGCACTAATGAAAAACTGTTTTTT	CSAWDSTNEKLFF
TRBJ1-1	NA	TRBV9	NA	TGTGCCAGCAGCGTAGGTTTAGAGGGCCCGAACACTGAAGCTTTCTTT	CASSVGLEGPNTEAFF
TRBJ1-1	NA	TRBV3-1/TRBV3-2	NA	TGTGCCAGCAGCCAAGGGCACCAGAACACTGAAGCTTTCTTT	CASSQGHQNTEAFF
TRBJ1-5	TRBD1	TRBV29-1	NA	TGCAGCGTTGGGACAGGGGGGTTCAATCAGCCCCAGCATTTT	CSVGTGGFNQPQHF
TRBJ2-7	TRBD1	TRBV7-8	NA	TGTGCCAGCACCCTCTACAGGGGGTACGAGCAGTACTTC	CASTLYRGYEQYF
TRBJ1-5	NA	TRBV5-5	NA	TGTGCCAGCAGCCTAACGACATGGGATCAGCCCCAGCATTTT	CASSLTTWDQPQHF
TRBJ2-3	NA	TRBV7-2	NA	TGTGCCAGCAGCTCCGACTCCCTCACAGATACGCAGTATTTT	CASSSDSLTDTQYF
TRBJ1-2	NA	TRBV6-5	NA	TGTGCCAGCAGTCCCACAGGGCTTGGCTATGGCTACACCTTC	CASSPTGLGYGYTF
TRBJ2-5	NA	TRBV5-1	once	TGCGCCAGCAGCTTGGCCATCGGAGGACGGGAGACCCAGTACTTC	CASSLAIGGRETQYF
TRBJ2-1	NA	TRBV19	NA	TGTGCCAGTAGTATGGGAGTACTGGGGAATGAGCAGTTCTTC	CASSMGVLGNEQFF
TRBJ2-5	NA	TRBV14	NA	TGTGCCAGCAGCCAAGACCGACAGCTTTTCCAAGAGACCCAGTACTTC	CASSQDRQLFQETQYF
TRBJ1-5	NA	TRBV28	NA	TGTGCCAGCAGTTCCACTTACCTTCAGCCCCAGCATTTT	CASSSTYLQPQHF
TRBJ2-7	TRBD1	TRBV5-1	NA	TGCGCCAGCAGCTTGGCCTACCCCGGGACAGACGAGCAGTACTTC	CASSLAYPGTDEQYF
TRBJ1-1	NA	TRBV6-5	NA	TGTGCCAGCAGTTACTCGGCAGGGGAGGGCACTGAAGCTTTCTTT	CASSYSAGEGTEAFF
TRBJ1-5	NA	TRBV6-5	NA	TGTGCCAGCAGAAATAACCGCGGGGACAATCAGCCCCAGCATTTT	CASRNNRGDNQPQHF
TRBJ1-5	NA	TRBV11-2	few	TGTGCCAGCAGCTTGACGGGCGGCAATCAGCCCCAGCATTTT	CASSLTGGNQPQHF
TRBJ2-2	TRBD1	TRBV6-5	NA	TGTGCCAGCAGCCCGACAGGGATGAACACCGGGGAGCTGTTTTTT	CASSPTGMNTGELFF
TRBJ2-4	NA	TRBV3-1/TRBV3-2	NA	TGTGCCAGCAGCCCCCATATAACGAGCAGCAAAAACATTCAGTACTTC	CASSPHITSSKNIQYF
TRBJ1-6	NA	TRBV13	NA	TGTGCCAGCAGCTTACGGTGGCAGAGCTCCTATAATTCACCCCTCCACTTT	CASSLRWQSSYNSPLHF
TRBJ2-1	NA	TRBV6-5	NA	TGTGCCAGCAGTCCGGGGTTAAGCTCCTACAATGAGCAGTTCTTC	CASSPGLSSYNEQFF